This T cell receptor (beta chain) emerged from a study of radiotherapy plus CTLA-4 blockade in lung cancer. Germline V gene data show CDR1 as SEHNR and CDR2 as FQNEAQ (reference sequence). This CDR3 is 17 amino acids long. V was clipped by 5 bases and J by 6 bases; unmatched bases: 10. TCRdb's table, derived via immunoSEQ multiplex PCR, lists solely in-frame clones and lacks some. The data contain 84,000 or so clones, approximately 80% of them singletons. It was focal radiation plus CTLA-4 blockade with ipilimumab that patients with chemo-refractory metastatic non-small-cell lung cancer received. This receptor was identified in a human donor with non-small cell lung cancer that progressed on radiotherapy plus ipilimumab. The V gene is TRBV7-9, the J gene TRBJ2-3; 14 bases align to TRBD2. This specimen consisted of peripheral blood, obtained from a patient treated with radiotherapy plus ipilimumab. The DNA for the CDR3 is TGTGCCAGCAGCCATTCCGGGACTAGCGGGAGTGTTGATACGCAGTATTTT. Amino acid sequence: CASSHSGTSGSVDTQYF.